Shown below are 20 T cell receptor beta chains from a single sample sequenced in a study of molecular identifiers for immune sequencing clone quantification. TCRdb analysed the PCR reads with MiXCR anew, one entry per CDR3 protein. The table lists approximately 630,000 distinct CDR3 sequences, 25% of them singletons. The sequencing sample was made of naive CD8+ T cells from blood, with Jurkat cell RNA spiked in. Subset here: FACS-sorted CD8+CD4-CCR7+CD45RA+ naive T cells. These receptors originate from a human donor in good health. Some libraries in this study had Jurkat cell RNA spiked in.

Points on this clonotype: A junction end diverges from the germline sequence, so it may reflect a read error. The chain uses TRBV20-1 and TRBJ2-2; 7 bases are shared with TRBD2. The CDR3 length is 15 residues. The germline CDR1 and CDR2 sequences are DFQATT and SNEGSKA (reference sequence). The CDR3 DNA reads TGCAGTGCTGGACCGGGACTAACGAACACCGGGGAGCTGGTTTTT. It encodes CSAGPGLTNTGELVF.

This rearrangement joins TRBV7-9 to TRBJ2-3; the D gene is possibly TRBD1 (5 bases). In germline, CDR1 is SEHNR, CDR2 FQNEAQ (reference sequence). V lost 5 bases and J 3 bases, leaving 15 bases between the germline ends. This CDR3 region has 15 residues. CDR3 DNA: TGTGCCAGCAGCCCGTATACAGGCAGGACAGATACGCAGTATTTT. This encodes CASSPYTGRTDTQYF.

Many counts were recorded for this clonotype. The chain couples TRBV6-2 or TRBV6-3 to TRBJ2-3; D is ambiguous. The V end was cut by 2 bases, the J end by 0 bases, with 18 bases between. The CDR3 length is 18 residues. The germline V gene has CDR1 MNHEY and CDR2 SVGEGT. The DNA for the CDR3 is TGTGCCAGCAGTTACACCGCCTTCGGCGGTACTAGCACAGATACGCAGTATTTT. Translation: CASSYTAFGGTSTDTQYF.

The rearrangement joins TRBV9 to TRBJ2-3; 10 nucleotides match TRBD2. Per the germline V gene, CDR1 is SGDLS and CDR2 is YYNGEE. The CDR3 spans 16 residues. V gave up 3 bases and J gave up 3 bases; unmatched junction bases: 7. The CDR3 region has the DNA TGTGCCAGCAGCGCCTTTCTAGCGGGGGAGACAGATACGCAGTATTTT. This gives the protein CASSAFLAGETDTQYF.

Details on this clonotype: A read error is possible here, since a much larger clone lies one base away. The chain recombines TRBV6-6 with TRBJ2-3, with unresolved D. The germline CDR1 and CDR2 sequences are MNHNY and SVGAGI (reference sequence). This CDR3 contains 12 residues. CDR3 protein: CASNPIGDTQNF. The CDR3 coding sequence is TGTGCCAGCAATCCGATTGGAGATACGCAGAATTTT.

This clonotype has just a few counts. V is TRBV7-6 and J is TRBJ2-7; 9 bases map to TRBD2. Germline V gene sequence: CDR1 SGHVS, CDR2 FNYEAQ. Germline trimming cut 5 bases from V and 4 bases from J; bases unmatched to any gene: 6. The CDR3 has 14 amino acids. CDR3 sequence reads: CASSHSGSVYEQYF. In nucleotides, the CDR3 is TGTGCCAGCAGCCATAGCGGGAGTGTATACGAGCAGTACTTC.

This clonotype was seen a few times. The chain recombines TRBV7-6 with TRBJ2-7, with a possible D match to TRBD2 (6 bases). Germline-derived CDR1 and CDR2 are SGHVS and FNYEAQ. The CDR3 has 14 residues. The V end lost 0 bases, the J end lost 4 bases, and 10 bases lay between the germline ends. The CDR3 nucleotides read TGTGCCAGCAGCTTAGCGGCGGCGGGATACGAGCAGTACTTC. As protein: CASSLAAAGYEQYF.

In its sample, this clonotype was seen a few times. CDR3 region: CASSLGQMNTGELFF. CDR3 nucleotide sequence: TGTGCCAGCAGTTTGGGGCAGATGAACACCGGGGAGCTGTTTTTT. The chain joins TRBV12-3 or TRBV12-4 to TRBJ2-2; perhaps TRBD1 as D (5 bases). The CDR3 is made up of 15 amino acids. Trimming pared 3 bases from V and 1 base from J, leaving 9 bases between.

This chain joins TRBV11-2 and TRBJ2-2; D is unclear. Trimming removed 3 bases from V and 7 bases from J, with 6 bases in between. The CDR3 is made up of 12 amino acids. In germline, CDR1 is SGHAT, CDR2 FQNNGV. CDR3 in DNA: TGTGCCAGCAGCTTTTTGGTCGGGGAGCTGTTTTTT. Its translation: CASSFLVGELFF.

This clonotype was detected many times. The chain employs TRBV29-1 and TRBJ1-4, with a weak D call TRBD1 (6 bases). Trimming removed 6 bases at V and 4 bases at J, with 12 bases between. The CDR3 sequence is 13 residues long. CDR1 is SQVTM, CDR2 ANQGSEA, per germline. This CDR3 is CSVRDNYNEKLFF. Here the CDR3 DNA reads TGCAGCGTCCGGGACAACTATAATGAAAAACTGTTTTTT.

On this clonotype itself: No conserved phenylalanine or tryptophan ends this CDR3, so it is likely a read error. V and J are TRBV19 and TRBJ2-3; D assignment may be TRBD1 or TRBD2 (5 bases each). The CDR3 contains 15 residues. Between the trimmed V and J ends, which lost 4 bases and 3 bases, there was a span of 14 bases. Germline CDR1 and CDR2: LNHDA and SQIVND (reference sequence). The CDR3 protein is CASSTGTRATDTQYV. CDR3 bases: TGTGCCAGTAGTACGGGGACCCGCGCGACAGATACGCAGTATGTT.

Turning to this clonotype: Possible read error: a much larger clone is one base away. In DNA form, the CDR3 reads TGTGCCAGCAGTTTAGGACGGGAGGACTCCTGCGAGCAGTACTTC. Its translation is CASSLGREDSCEQYF. The genes are TRBV28 and TRBJ2-7, with TRBD2 matching 7 bases. This CDR3 is 15 amino acids long. CDR1 is MDHEN and CDR2 is SYDVKM in the germline V gene.

In its sample, this clonotype was seen a few times. The chain links TRBV5-1 to TRBJ1-1, with D uncertain. The V end lost 4 bases, the J end lost 3 bases, and 10 bases lay between the germline ends. Per germline, CDR1 SGHRS and CDR2 YFSETQ. This CDR3 contains 13 residues. The CDR3 region has the DNA TGCGCCAGCAGCATTACAGAGGACACTGAAGCTTTCTTT. This codes for CASSITEDTEAFF.

As concerns this clonotype: A much larger clone differs from this one at a single base, so this may be a read error. The chain is built from TRBV4-2 and TRBJ2-7; the D is unclear. V was trimmed by 0 bases and J by 3 bases, leaving 15 bases between them. CDR1 and CDR2 (germline): LGHNA, YNFKEQ. This CDR3 spans 16 amino acids. CDR3 protein: CASSQEAWFLGYEQYF. The CDR3 DNA is TGTGCCAGCAGCCAAGAGGCGTGGTTTCTAGGCTACGAGCAGTACTTC.

This clonotype was seen repeatedly, ten times or more. The chain uses TRBV6-2 or TRBV6-3 and TRBJ1-1, with 11 bases matching TRBD1. The CDR3 sequence is 14 residues long. V gave up 5 bases and J gave up 4 bases; unmatched junction bases: 3. From germline, CDR1 is MNHEY and CDR2 SVGEGT. The CDR3 nucleotides are TGTGCCAGCAGTGGACAGGGGGCAGGCACTGAAGCTTTCTTT. This codes for CASSGQGAGTEAFF.

Many counts were recorded for this clonotype. The chain links TRBV4-1 to TRBJ1-1; D gene uncertain. Trimming pared 1 base from V and 1 base from J, leaving 7 bases between. Looked up from germline, CDR1 is MGHRA and CDR2 is YSYEKL. The CDR3 contains 14 residues. CDR3 in amino acids: CASSQVPRNTEAFF. The CDR3 DNA follows: TGCGCCAGCAGCCAAGTTCCCAGGAACACTGAAGCTTTCTTT.

There are many counts of this clonotype. This rearrangement joins TRBV24-1 to TRBJ2-1; D remains ambiguous. CDR3 length equals 11 residues. Germline CDR1 reads KGHDR; CDR2 reads SFDVKD. V lost 2 bases, J lost 6 bases, and 1 base lay in between. CDR3 DNA sequence: TGTGCCACCAGTGATTCCAATGAGCAGTTCTTC. Translating it yields CATSDSNEQFF.

This clonotype came up a few times. A single base separates this from a much larger clone, so it may be a read error. The chain combines TRBV27 with TRBJ2-5; D gene uncertain. CDR1 and CDR2 (germline): MNHEY, SMNVEV (reference sequence). The CDR3 is 14 residues long. CDR3 loop: CASSLSLYQEPQYF. The CDR3 DNA reads TGTGCCAGCAGTTTATCCCTCTACCAAGAGCCCCAGTACTTC.

The rearrangement joins TRBV6-1 to TRBJ2-1; maybe TRBD1 (5 bases). This CDR3 is 16 amino acids long. The germline V gene encodes CDR1 MNHNS and CDR2 SASEGT. V was trimmed by 0 bases and J by 5 bases, leaving 14 bases between them. The CDR3 here is CASSEAKQVPHNEQFF. CDR3 DNA sequence: TGTGCCAGCAGTGAAGCGAAACAGGTACCCCACAATGAGCAGTTCTTC.

This chain joins TRBV19 and TRBJ1-1; D not certain. CDR3 length equals 15 residues. The germline V gene encodes CDR1 LNHDA and CDR2 SQIVND (reference sequence). Trimming removed 3 bases from V and 3 bases from J, with 14 bases in between. CDR3 DNA: TGTGCCAGTAGTATTGACTCGGCGGGGTACACTGAAGCTTTCTTT. Its protein product is CASSIDSAGYTEAFF.